This is a list of T cell receptor beta chains from one sample in a study of T cells in Graves' hyperthyroidism and ophthalmopathy. TCRdb redid the calling of the multiplex PCR reads with MiXCR, one entry per CDR3 protein. The sample yields hundreds of thousands of distinct CDR3 sequences, 30% to 40% seen once. Material for sequencing was blood. The source is a middle-aged woman with Graves' hyperthyroidism. The CDR3 runs from the conserved cysteine through the conserved F or W. A D gene is named only where the DNA matches it firmly. Some rows mark clone size as missing; the rest say once, few, many or name a class of expanded clone.

V,J,D,size,DNA,CDR3
TRBV4-3,TRBJ2-7,NA,few,TGCGCCAGCAGCCAAGAGCCAGGGGTGTCCTACGAGCAGTACTTC,CASSQEPGVSYEQYF
TRBV7-4,TRBJ1-5,NA,few,TGTGCCAGCAGCTTAGTTTGGGGGGCCTGGGGCAATCAGCCCCAGCATTTT,CASSLVWGAWGNQPQHF
TRBV24-1,TRBJ2-5,NA,NA,TGTGCCACCAGTGGAGGCGTCGGGGAGACCCGGTACTTC,CATSGGVGETRYF
TRBV14,TRBJ1-4,TRBD1,NA,TGTGCCAGCAGCCAGTGGACAGGAGCAACTAATGAAAAACTGTTTTTT,CASSQWTGATNEKLFF
TRBV20-1,TRBJ2-2,NA,NA,TGCAGTGCTAGAGGCTCCGGGACGGGCACGAACACCGGGGAGCTGTTTTTT,CSARGSGTGTNTGELFF
TRBV20-1,TRBJ1-5,TRBD1,many,TGCAGTGCTCCTCCCTCGACAGGGGGCGCGGGTCAGCCCCAGCATTTT,CSAPPSTGGAGQPQHF
TRBV2,TRBJ2-2,NA,many,TGTGCCAGCAGTTCCCTGGGACTCCGGGAGCTGTTTTTT,CASSSLGLRELFF
TRBV20-1,TRBJ1-4,NA,NA,TGCAGTGCTAGAGACAGCCTCAACCCCAATGAAAAACTGTTTTTT,CSARDSLNPNEKLFF
TRBV20-1,TRBJ1-2,NA,few,TGCAGTGCTAGTCAAATCCCGGGACATATTAACTATGGCTACACCTTC,CSASQIPGHINYGYTF
TRBV7-9,TRBJ1-5,NA,once,TGTGCCAGCAATGGGGGGGGAAAAGAGACCCAGCATTTT,CASNGGGKETQHF
TRBV25-1,TRBJ2-2,NA,NA,TGTGCCAGCAGTGGCCAGGGACGAATACCCGGGGAGCTGTTTTTT,CASSGQGRIPGELFF
TRBV12-3/TRBV12-4,TRBJ2-2,TRBD2,few,TGTGCCAGCACCGGGACTAGCGGGGGTAGGACCGGGGAGCTGTTTTTT,CASTGTSGGRTGELFF
TRBV12-3/TRBV12-4,TRBJ1-5,NA,many,TGTGCCAGCACTACTTGGGGGTTGAGCAATCAGCCCCAGCATTTT,CASTTWGLSNQPQHF
TRBV6-6,TRBJ1-5,NA,few,TGTGCCAGCAGTGCCAGGGGAGTAAGTCAGCCCCAGCATTTT,CASSARGVSQPQHF
TRBV7-2,TRBJ2-2,NA,few,TGTGCCAGCAGCTTACGCCCGACCGGGGAGCTGTTTTTT,CASSLRPTGELFF
TRBV28,TRBJ2-7,NA,NA,TGTGCCAGCAGTTCCTTACAGGTTCTCACCTCCTTCTTC,CASSSLQVLTSFF
TRBV4-2,TRBJ2-5,NA,many,TGTGCCAGCAGCCAAGGGTCGCGGCCGGGAGAGACCCAGTACTTC,CASSQGSRPGETQYF
TRBV19,TRBJ2-7,NA,many,TGTGCCAGTGGGGTCTACCCCAACTCCTACGAGCAGTACTTC,CASGVYPNSYEQYF
TRBV10-3,TRBJ2-2,TRBD1,NA,TGTGCCATCAGGAGGGGACAGACTGACGGGGAGCTGTTTTTT,CAIRRGQTDGELFF
TRBV7-2,TRBJ2-5,TRBD2,NA,TGTGCCAGCAGCCCAGGACGGCCTAGCGGGAAAGAGACCCAGTACTTC,CASSPGRPSGKETQYF
TRBV5-1,TRBJ1-1,NA,NA,TGCGCCAGCAGCTTGTCCCCAGTAAACCTGAACACTGAAGCTTTCTTT,CASSLSPVNLNTEAFF
TRBV12-3/TRBV12-4,TRBJ1-4,NA,NA,TGTGCCAGCAGCCTTCACAGGGCCGCCGTCGGAAAACTGTTTTTT,CASSLHRAAVGKLFF